This T cell receptor (beta chain) came from a study of blood T cell repertoires in COVID-19. The wider study: The samples span acute and convalescent COVID-19 from the United States, Italy and Spain.

Profiling relied on immunoSEQ multiplex PCR, and the TCRdb table lists in-frame clones only, not all of them. The sample includes approximately 130,000 clones, about 75% of them seen just once. V was clipped by 5 bases and J by 3 bases; unmatched bases: 10. The CDR3 covers 15 residues. Per the germline V gene, CDR1 is SGDLS and CDR2 is YYNGEE. The sample taken for sequencing was peripheral blood. The clonotype comes from a man older than 75 with acute or convalescent COVID-19. The chain employs TRBV9 and TRBJ1-2; 7 nucleotides align to TRBD1. The CDR3 here is CASRHAGDRDYGYTF. The CDR3 coding sequence is TGTGCCAGCAGACACGCAGGAGACAGGGACTATGGCTACACCTTC.